The T cell receptor beta chain under discussion was sequenced for a study of cytomegalovirus exposure and HLA in healthy donors (TCRdb year 2017). Regarding the study in general: According to an earlier analysis of around 600 of the donors, about 179 million T cells yielded roughly 110 million unique TCR beta sequences and roughly 280 Gb of sequence data. Roughly 300 gigabases of sequencing data and 75 million to 85 million unique TCR sequences made up an early release that covered some 640 HLA-typed donors. Of the roughly 400 genotyped donors, 65% to 90% were placed in the genetic ancestry cluster associated with self-reported Caucasian donors. The study aimed to test whether signatures of past pathogen exposure could be identified by cataloging public T cell receptors. The study used immunosequencing to profile the T cell repertoires of several hundred subjects and linked those repertoires to cytomegalovirus serostatus. Besides the first cohort of approximately 670 subjects, a separate validation cohort made up of over 100 different subjects was used. High-throughput TCR immunosequencing, statistical association of individual TCRs with disease status, and machine learning were combined to predict cytomegalovirus infection status. To study patterns of TCR occurrence, a later analysis re-analyzed previously published TCR beta repertoires from around 700 donors and added high-resolution HLA genotyping. Rather than using new phenotypic data, the later analysis identified candidate immune exposures from TCR beta sequences and from how often those sequences occurred across donors. An earlier analysis of roughly 580 of the donors used high-throughput TCR beta sequencing to judge whether each TCR beta V gene segment behaved as functional or pseudogenic. Donor age, sex, ethnicity and CMV serostatus were compiled alongside the repertoire data. Genome-wide SNP genotypes for about three fifths of the roughly 700 donors were used in a later genetic analysis, which treated that subset as a discovery cohort. Every discovery cohort repertoire had been produced on one sequencing platform. Both class I and class II loci were covered by HLA typing, at four-digit resolution. The number of donors typed differed by locus, with 629-630 for A, B, C, DRB1 and DQB1, over 500 for DQA1, 606 for DPA1, and 400 to 490 for DPB1. Four to six DR-DQ haplotypes were handled as single units for association and clustering, since linkage in the cohort was strong. Among several hundred genotyped donors of the cohort, an average of approximately 200,000 unique TCR beta nucleotide sequences was sequenced per donor, of which 15% to 20% were non-productive.

Library creation used the immunoSEQ multiplex PCR assay. A mixture of 60 forward primers for TCR Vbeta segments and 13 reverse primers for TCR Jbeta segments was used in the multiplex PCR. A multiplex PCR assay on genomic DNA amplified the CDR3 region of rearranged TCR beta genes. The amplified TCR beta libraries were sequenced on the Illumina HiSeq System as 87-base-pair reads. Turning to the authors' computational methods: A later analysis tallied 80 million to 95 million unique TCR beta chains across the roughly 610 repertoires, and about 10 million of those chains were shared by two or more donors. Raw reads were error-corrected and collapsed into unique sequences with a nearest-neighbor algorithm that merged closely related sequences to remove PCR and sequencing errors. CDR3 sequences were aligned to IMGT reference sequences to assign V, D and J gene segments. For a sequence to be retained, at least a six-nucleotide match to both a V gene segment and a J gene segment was required. Rearrangements were called productive when the CDR3 lacked stop codons and stayed in frame with V and J; all others were non-productive. CDR3 was defined according to IMGT convention as the region running from the second conserved V-encoded cysteine to the conserved J-encoded phenylalanine. In an earlier analysis of around 540 of the donors, sequences lacking an unambiguous match to a single V gene segment were excluded. In an earlier analysis of approximately 550 of the donors, V segments were called functional above 56.7% productive rearrangements and were called segregating when the between-donor standard deviation exceeded 5%. A statistical classification framework was developed to diagnose cytomegalovirus status using the catalog of TCR beta chain sequences. V and J gene assignment, in a later analysis, came from comparing TCR nucleotide sequences with IMGT/GENE-DB human TR gene sequences. A later analysis assigned CDR3 sequences and most-parsimonious VDJ recombination scenarios with the TCRdist pipeline. In a later analysis, every TCR beta chain was defined by the combination of its CDR3 amino acid sequence and its V-gene family, and reads without a unique V-gene family were dropped. As a way to deal with suspected cross-contamination and a sequencing artifact, a later analysis dropped over 550 nucleotide sequences that were highly shared and had low generation probability. In a later analysis, a clonal expansion index was calculated for each public chain from normalized within-repertoire ranks of inferred template counts. A later analysis computed generation probabilities with a VDJ recombination model fitted to out-of-frame rearrangements, and checked the results against IGoR. In a later analysis, hypergeometric tests were used to score TCR-TCR, TCR-HLA and TCR-CMV co-occurrence, with a repertoire-size bias correction applied to TCR pairs. A later analysis estimated false discovery rates by permuting HLA or CMV assignments 20 times. A later analysis grouped co-occurring TCRs with DBSCAN, adding TCRdist sequence similarity when clustering within HLA-allele-positive subsets. Co-occurrence clustering excluded repertoires with fewer than 30,000 or more than 120,000 public chains, plus five with anomalous nucleotide sharing. The source is immuneACCESS, and TCRdb retained only in-frame sequences with V and J called. Part of the clones is not carried over; for the studies checked, unresolved V genes explain less than half of this, and the remainder is unexplained. For V, J and clone size, that table is used; D and trimming come from the DNA. The sample table holds roughly 150,000 clones, of which about 85% were seen once. The leading ten clones occupy 1% of the sample.

The CDR3 holds 14 amino acids from the cysteine to the phenylalanine. The DNA shown is the 42-base CDR3, in frame from base 1. Germline trimming amounts to 2 bases on V and 5 bases on J, with 2 as the count of junction bases outside the gene matches. As encoded in the germline V gene, CDR1 is SGHRS while CDR2 is YFSETQ. The cohort was made up of approximately 700 healthy bone marrow donors. At the time of sampling, all cohort members were nominally healthy, though unrecorded immune exposures were likely present. The donor was CMV seronegative and was included in the group of a few hundred seronegative cohort members. Each donor provided a peripheral blood sample, and peripheral blood mononuclear cells were used for TCR beta sequencing. The Qiagen DNeasy Blood Extraction Kit was used to extract genomic DNA from the blood cell samples. With regard to this clone: The antigen it recognizes is unknown. No qualities accompany the bases; no much larger clone lies one base away. Other DNA sequences in the same sample also yield this CDR3.

Summary of the overall study and its limitations: This cohort had only TCR beta chains sequenced, and the lack of alpha or paired-chain data limited which features could be detected. V-gene and J-gene trimming of TCR beta chains was associated with a missense DCLRE1C variant in a later genetic analysis, and the association was replicated in an independent cohort. Compared with the roughly 700-donor mean, donors in an Asian-associated ancestry cluster had fewer N-insertions in productive TCRs, according to a later genetic analysis. According to a later analysis, most CMV-associated TCR beta chains appeared to be HLA-restricted, and the HLA associations seemed to be driven largely by CMV exposure. A further reported finding was that TCR beta sequences accurately predicted the HLA-A and HLA-B alleles for most subjects in the first cohort. In a later analysis, TCR association rates were found to vary across HLA loci, with the most associated TCRs seen for DRB1 alleles and the fewest for HLA-C alleles. The authors suggested that the approach could potentially be generalized to other disease states and immunological phenotypes. Linkage disequilibrium might explain the correlated functional status among segregating V segments, but an unknown experimental factor could not be excluded. In a later analysis, HLA-associated TCR beta chains showed more clonal expansion and lower generation probabilities than non-associated chains that were equally common. While some public TCRs were present in many individuals, most TCR sequences turned up only very rarely across donors. According to a later analysis, parvovirus B19, influenza, CMV and Epstein-Barr virus appeared linked to several top co-occurrence clusters. For the cohort, immune exposure information was limited to CMV serostatus. Seventeen rarely observed V segments, including chromosome 9 orphons, were excluded from the earlier analysis of about 500 of the donors because counts were too low. An earlier analysis of some 590 of the donors showed that most TCR beta V segments appeared in productive rearrangements either about 87% or about 30% of the time, which broadly matched IMGT annotations. Because the 87-base-pair reads could not distinguish some IMGT-functional V segments, including TRBV6-2 and TRBV6-3, those segments were excluded. The study gave a list of around 170 TCR beta chains associated with cytomegalovirus. Because HLA typing was unavailable for some donors at each locus, only the typed subset was used in association tests. When HLA alleles, especially DR and DQ, strongly co-occurred, attributing TCR associations to individual alleles was difficult. A few of the identified cytomegalovirus-associated TCR beta chains were confirmed in vitro to be specific for cytomegalovirus antigens. A cluster of highly shared sequence variants was judged likely to represent a technical artifact of the sequencing pipeline. In both the original and validation cohorts, the classifier was reported to diagnose cytomegalovirus status with high specificity and sensitivity. Presence/absence analyses assumed roughly uniform sequencing depth across donors, an assumption that may not hold. In a later analysis, 15,000 to 20,000 TCR beta sequences were associated with specific HLA alleles at a false discovery rate of 0.05.

Sequenced sample: PBMCs. This chain is built from TRBV5-1 and TRBJ1-4; 8 bases in the junction line up with TRBD1. The clonotype originates from a boy younger than 10 in good health and CMV-seronegative. The bases are TGCGCCAGCAGCTTTCAGGGGGCGAATGAAAAACTGTTTTTT. This is translated as CASSFQGANEKLFF.